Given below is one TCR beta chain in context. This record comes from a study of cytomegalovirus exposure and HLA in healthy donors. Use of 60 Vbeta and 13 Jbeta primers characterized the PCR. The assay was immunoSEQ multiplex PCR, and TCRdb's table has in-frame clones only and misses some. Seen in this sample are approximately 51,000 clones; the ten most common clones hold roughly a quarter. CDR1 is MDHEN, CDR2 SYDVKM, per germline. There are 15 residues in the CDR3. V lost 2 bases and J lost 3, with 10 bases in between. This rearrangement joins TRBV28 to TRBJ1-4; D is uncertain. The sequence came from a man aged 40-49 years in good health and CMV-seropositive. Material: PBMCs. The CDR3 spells CASSLNVLANEKLFF. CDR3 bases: TGTGCCAGCAGTTTAAATGTACTGGCTAATGAAAAACTGTTTTTT.